The rows below give T cell receptor beta chains drawn from one sample of a study of blood T cell repertoires in COVID-19. Profiling relied on immunoSEQ multiplex PCR, and the TCRdb table lists in-frame clones only, not all of them. This table has about 360,000 clones, 86% appearing once. Sequencing input: peripheral blood. The receptor set was obtained from a woman aged 55-70 years with COVID-19, enrolled during active disease. The conserved cysteine and the conserved F or W are not part of the CDR3 here. The order of the fields is J gene, D gene, V gene, CDR3 protein. A D gene is named only where the DNA matches it firmly.

j_call: TRBJ2-1; d_call: TRBD2; v_call: TRBV15; cdr3_aa: ATSRDSGGVSYNEQF
j_call: TRBJ2-3; d_call: TRBD1; v_call: TRBV3-1/TRBV3-2; cdr3_aa: ASSLGTALRNTQY
j_call: TRBJ1-1; d_call: -; v_call: TRBV29-1; cdr3_aa: SVEGSEAGDTEAF
j_call: TRBJ2-1; d_call: TRBD2; v_call: TRBV10-3; cdr3_aa: AISPTSGGADEQF
j_call: TRBJ2-1; d_call: -; v_call: TRBV9; cdr3_aa: ASSARDSSYNEQF
j_call: TRBJ2-7; d_call: -; v_call: TRBV6-6; cdr3_aa: ASSPPTGLSSEQY
j_call: TRBJ2-7; d_call: -; v_call: TRBV5-6; cdr3_aa: ASSLSSAGKSYEQY
j_call: TRBJ2-1; d_call: -; v_call: TRBV11-2; cdr3_aa: ASSLGDSYNEQF
j_call: TRBJ2-2; d_call: TRBD1; v_call: TRBV5-1; cdr3_aa: ASSSTGYTGELF
j_call: TRBJ1-3; d_call: TRBD1; v_call: TRBV13; cdr3_aa: ASSPPPRDRGWDNTIY
j_call: TRBJ2-5; d_call: TRBD1; v_call: TRBV3-1/TRBV3-2; cdr3_aa: ASSLPGQEETQY
j_call: TRBJ2-7; d_call: TRBD1; v_call: TRBV27; cdr3_aa: ASTWGPGQGPYEQY
j_call: TRBJ1-1; d_call: TRBD1; v_call: TRBV18; cdr3_aa: ASSQGTGMNTEAF
j_call: TRBJ1-5; d_call: TRBD1; v_call: TRBV9; cdr3_aa: ASSPQAGGKGNQPQH
j_call: TRBJ1-1; d_call: TRBD1; v_call: TRBV30; cdr3_aa: AWSTGTGLHTEAF
j_call: TRBJ1-1; d_call: TRBD1; v_call: TRBV18; cdr3_aa: ASSPTGDTEAF
j_call: TRBJ2-1; d_call: TRBD2; v_call: TRBV19; cdr3_aa: ASSTGLAGSNEQF
j_call: TRBJ2-5; d_call: -; v_call: TRBV19; cdr3_aa: AAGRVTGTTQETQY
j_call: TRBJ1-1; d_call: TRBD1; v_call: TRBV2; cdr3_aa: ARTTGLDTEAF
j_call: TRBJ2-1; d_call: -; v_call: TRBV2; cdr3_aa: ATRWVGAGVYNEQF
j_call: TRBJ1-3; d_call: TRBD1; v_call: TRBV12-3/TRBV12-4; cdr3_aa: ASSYRDSN
j_call: TRBJ2-7; d_call: -; v_call: TRBV10-2; cdr3_aa: ASSRRIHDTYEQY
j_call: TRBJ2-3; d_call: TRBD2; v_call: TRBV7-2; cdr3_aa: ASKNYRGGPDTQY
j_call: TRBJ2-2; d_call: -; v_call: TRBV6-6; cdr3_aa: ASSPSVTGELF
j_call: TRBJ1-5; d_call: -; v_call: TRBV7-9; cdr3_aa: ANSSSGSGDQPQH
j_call: TRBJ1-5; d_call: -; v_call: TRBV12-5; cdr3_aa: ASATSPAYSNQPQH
j_call: TRBJ1-2; d_call: TRBD1; v_call: TRBV28; cdr3_aa: ASSRGTGKYGYT
j_call: TRBJ2-2; d_call: -; v_call: TRBV5-1; cdr3_aa: ASSTVAGVNTGELF
j_call: TRBJ2-1; d_call: TRBD1; v_call: TRBV28; cdr3_aa: ASGTATYNEQF
j_call: TRBJ1-4; d_call: TRBD1; v_call: TRBV4-2; cdr3_aa: ASSQDLGQANEKLF
j_call: TRBJ2-5; d_call: TRBD2; v_call: TRBV30; cdr3_aa: AWNGGGAWETQY
j_call: TRBJ2-2; d_call: -; v_call: TRBV7-3; cdr3_aa: ASSSPSGELF
j_call: TRBJ2-1; d_call: -; v_call: TRBV7-2; cdr3_aa: ASSFSWGDNEQF
j_call: TRBJ1-1; d_call: -; v_call: TRBV29-1; cdr3_aa: SVEGRTVEAF
j_call: TRBJ2-5; d_call: TRBD2; v_call: TRBV6-2/TRBV6-3; cdr3_aa: ASSSGTSGGAGQETQY
j_call: TRBJ2-1; d_call: -; v_call: TRBV10-3; cdr3_aa: AISDWRGNHNEQF
j_call: TRBJ1-2; d_call: TRBD1; v_call: TRBV27; cdr3_aa: ASRGQGNYGYT
j_call: TRBJ1-2; d_call: TRBD1; v_call: TRBV5-6; cdr3_aa: ASSYPTGGEGYT
j_call: TRBJ1-1; d_call: -; v_call: TRBV12-3/TRBV12-4; cdr3_aa: ASRRGGQTLL
j_call: TRBJ2-7; d_call: TRBD1; v_call: TRBV4-1; cdr3_aa: ASSATGGYSYEQY
j_call: TRBJ2-2; d_call: TRBD1; v_call: TRBV28; cdr3_aa: ASSRLDRATGELF
j_call: TRBJ2-5; d_call: TRBD2; v_call: TRBV9; cdr3_aa: ASSVWGLAGGHRETQY